The TCR beta chain described here comes from a study of T cell clusters in autoimmune cytopenias. Multiplex touch-down PCR amplified TRB using TRB-A and TRB-B pools in one tube. TCRdb re-called the multiplex PCR reads, yielding one record per CDR3 amino acid sequence without DNA. The listing records 8,300 or so distinct CDR3 sequences. TRB was amplified from 250 ng of peripheral blood genomic DNA per sample. The germline CDR1 and CDR2 sequences are SGHTA and FQGNSA. This CDR3 is 17 amino acids long. The clonotype originates from a human donor with an autoimmune cytopenia or autoimmune hepatitis (not recorded which). Sequences were obtained from peripheral blood. The V gene is TRBV7-2, the J gene TRBJ2-6; with no DNA, the TCRdb D assignment of TRBD1 cannot be verified. The CDR3 loop reads CASSPRPVQLGANVLTF.